The 26 T cell receptor beta chains listed next were all sequenced from one sample in a study of blood T cell repertoires in COVID-19. Assay used: immunoSEQ multiplex PCR; TCRdb lists only in-frame clones, some missing. The sample has about 200,000 clones, roughly 80% seen once. Specimen: peripheral blood. Receptors were obtained from a woman in her seventies with acute or convalescent COVID-19.

This clone was recorded once. This sequence joins TRBV12-5 and TRBJ1-4; D is uncertain. The CDR3 is 16 amino acids. V was cut by 0 bases and J by 0 bases, with 8 bases left in between. CDR1 LGHNT and CDR2 FRNRAP come from the germline V gene. CDR3 residues: CASGLVPRTTNEKLFF. For the CDR3, the DNA is TGTGCTAGTGGTTTGGTACCGCGAACAACTAATGAAAAACTGTTTTTT. Using reference TRBV12-5 and TRBJ1-4 for the parts outside the CDR3, the full variable domain is DARVTQTPRHKVTEMGQEVTMRCQPILGHNTVFWYRQTMMQGLELLAYFRNRAPLDDSGMPKDRFSAEMPDATLATLKIQPSEPRDSAVYFCASGLVPRTTNEKLFFGSGTQLSVL.

The chain carries TRBV6-5 and TRBJ1-5; TRBD1 agrees at 7 bases. Trimming removed 10 bases from V and 9 bases from J; junction bases left unmatched: 9. CDR3 length: 12 amino acids. Germline loops: CDR1 MNHEY, CDR2 SVGAGI. The CDR3 DNA follows: TGTGCCACCGGGACAGCGGGAGGGCCCCAGCATTTT. It translates to CATGTAGGPQHF.

CDR3 loop: CASRATGDQPQHF. Here the CDR3 DNA reads TGTGCCAGCAGGGCCACAGGGGATCAGCCCCAGCATTTT. This chain connects TRBV6-5 to TRBJ1-5, with 7 bases that match TRBD1. The CDR3 extends over 13 amino acids. Germline assignment: CDR1 MNHEY and CDR2 SVGAGI. Unmatched junction bases numbered 4, after V lost 6 bases and J lost 5 bases.

The chain uses TRBV10-3 and TRBJ2-1, with 10 bases fitting TRBD1. CDR1 is ENHRY and CDR2 is SYGVKD in the germline V gene. CDR3 length: 15 residues. With V trimmed by 9 bases and J by 0 bases, 5 bases remained unmatched. Here the CDR3 reads CAMGQGLRSYNEQFF. CDR3 bases: TGTGCCATGGGACAGGGGCTCCGCTCCTACAATGAGCAGTTCTTC.

V is TRBV18 and J is TRBJ1-1, with 9 bases fitting TRBD1. The germline V gene encodes CDR1 KGHSH and CDR2 LQKENI. V dropped 3 bases and J dropped 4; count of bases not matched to a gene: 9. This CDR3 comprises 16 residues. This CDR3 is CASSPDRGIRGTEAFF. In nucleotides, the CDR3 is TGTGCCAGCTCACCTGACAGGGGGATAAGGGGCACTGAAGCTTTCTTT.

The genes are TRBV2 and TRBJ2-2; the match to TRBD1 covers 7 bases. In germline, CDR1 is SNHLY, CDR2 FYNNEI. The length of the CDR3 is 12 residues. The junction had 5 bases not matched to a gene; V was cut back by 8 bases and J by 8 bases. Here the CDR3 reads CASFTGEGELFF. For the CDR3, the DNA is TGTGCCAGCTTTACAGGGGAGGGGGAGCTGTTTTTT. The whole variable domain, filled in from reference TRBV2 and TRBJ2-2, reads EPEVTQTPSHQVTQMGQEVILRCVPISNHLYFYWYRQILGQKVEFLVSFYNNEISEKSEIFDDQFSVERPDGSNFTLKIRSTKLEDSAMYFCASFTGEGELFFGEGSRLTVL.

V is TRBV9 and J is TRBJ2-7; a weak D match, TRBD2 (6 bases). V was shortened by 1 base and J by 1 base, with 12 bases between the two germline ends. The CDR3 extends over 15 amino acids. Germline V gives CDR1 SGDLS, CDR2 YYNGEE. CDR3 DNA sequence: TGTGCCAGCAGCGTAAGAACGGGGGAATCCTACGAGCAGTACTTC. It translates to CASSVRTGESYEQYF.

The rearrangement links TRBV6-6 to TRBJ2-7; TRBD1 matches at 8 bases. The CDR3 has 12 amino acids. The junction had 1 base not matched to a gene; V was cut back by 6 bases and J by 3 bases. Looked up from germline, CDR1 is MNHNY and CDR2 is SVGAGI (reference sequence). The CDR3: CASSGQGYEQYF. DNA of the CDR3: TGTGCCAGCAGCGGACAGGGCTACGAGCAGTACTTC.

The chain has TRBV5-1 and TRBJ2-3, with 10 bases lining up with TRBD2. Trimming removed 5 bases from V and 5 bases from J; junction bases left unmatched: 11. The length of the CDR3 is 16 residues. In germline, CDR1 is SGHRS, CDR2 YFSETQ. Here the CDR3 reads CASRGASGSTLDTQYF. CDR3 nucleotides: TGCGCCAGCAGGGGCGCTAGCGGGAGTACCTTAGATACGCAGTATTTT.

CDR3 sequence: CASSASDGDEQFF. The DNA of the CDR3 is TGTGCCAGCAGTGCTAGTGACGGCGATGAGCAGTTCTTC. The chain employs TRBV6-4 and TRBJ2-1, with D unclear. Trimming removed 4 bases at V and 8 bases at J, with 12 bases between. The CDR3 runs to 13 residues. Germline CDR1 MRHNA, CDR2 SNTAGT.

The chain uses TRBV28 and TRBJ2-7; a weak D match, TRBD1 (6 bases). From germline, CDR1 is MDHEN and CDR2 SYDVKM. V was trimmed by 3 bases and J by 1 base, leaving 13 bases between them. CDR3 length equals 15 residues. The CDR3 loop is CASSLPGTLSYEQYF. DNA of the CDR3: TGTGCCAGCAGTTTGCCCGGGACACTGTCCTACGAGCAGTACTTC.

V usage is TRBV5-5 and J usage is TRBJ2-1; D may be TRBD1 (6 bases). Trimming took 3 bases from V and 3 from J, leaving 16 bases between them. There are 16 residues in the CDR3. Germline-derived CDR1 and CDR2 are SGHKS and YYEKEE (reference sequence). The CDR3 DNA is TGTGCCAGCAGCTCTAGCCTACAGGGCGACTACAATGAGCAGTTCTTC. The encoded protein is CASSSSLQGDYNEQFF.

The rearrangement links TRBV7-2 to TRBJ2-7; TRBD2 aligns across 11 bases. Germline V gene data show CDR1 as SGHTA and CDR2 as FQGNSA. V shed 5 bases and J 3 bases; nucleotides not matched to a gene: 3. The length of the CDR3 is 14 residues. CDR3 nucleotides: TGTGCCAGCAGCCAGACTAGCGGGGTCTACGAGCAGTACTTC. Translated, it gives CASSQTSGVYEQYF.

This sequence joins TRBV28 and TRBJ2-5; 10 bases map to TRBD2. CDR3 length equals 13 residues. Germline CDR1 is MDHEN and CDR2 is SYDVKM. The junction had 3 bases not matched to a gene; V was cut back by 6 bases and J by 5 bases. CDR3 sequence (DNA): TGTGCCAGCAGCAGAGCGGGAGGGGAGACCCAGTACTTC. Translated: CASSRAGGETQYF.

This clone was seen a handful of times. This chain uses TRBV19 with TRBJ2-7; 9 bases fit TRBD1. The CDR3 is made up of 15 amino acids. V lost 1 base, J lost 3 bases, and 4 bases stayed unmatched. CDR1 and CDR2 from the germline V gene are LNHDA and SQIVND (reference sequence). Written as DNA, the CDR3 is TGTGCCAGTAGTATAGGAGGGACAGGGAACTACGAGCAGTACTTC. Translating gives CASSIGGTGNYEQYF. Using reference TRBV19 and TRBJ2-7 for the parts outside the CDR3, the full variable domain is DGGITQSPKYLFRKEGQNVTLSCEQNLNHDAMYWYRQDPGQGLRLIYYSQIVNDFQKGDIAEGYSVSREKKESFPLTVTSAQKNPTAFYLCASSIGGTGNYEQYFGPGTRLTVT.

The chain combines TRBV2 with TRBJ2-7; 7 bases map to TRBD2. The CDR3 sequence is 14 residues long. The germline V gene encodes CDR1 SNHLY and CDR2 FYNNEI. The V segment lost 10 bases and the J segment 0 bases; nucleotides outside the gene matches: 9. The CDR3 is CANSGTTASYEQYF. CDR3 coding DNA: TGTGCCAACTCCGGGACTACGGCCTCCTACGAGCAGTACTTC.

J is TRBJ2-5 and V is TRBV29-1, with 11 bases aligning to TRBD2. The V segment lost 3 bases and the J segment 5 bases; nucleotides outside the gene matches: 5. CDR1 and CDR2 (germline): SQVTM, ANQGSEA. This CDR3 is built from 14 residues. The CDR3 DNA is TGCAGCGTTGAGAGACTAGCGGGGCGGGAGACCCAGTACTTC. As protein: CSVERLAGRETQYF.

This chain connects TRBV6-1 to TRBJ2-1; 11 positions agree with TRBD2. V lost 4 bases and J lost 6; bases outside the gene matches: 14. CDR1 and CDR2 (germline): MNHNS, SASEGT. The CDR3 is made up of 18 amino acids. CDR3 in DNA: TGTGCCAGCAGTGGACATCGACTAGCGGGAATTCGGGGCAATGAGCAGTTCTTC. Protein product: CASSGHRLAGIRGNEQFF.

The chain links TRBV3-1 (or the pseudogene TRBV3-2) to TRBJ1-1; TRBD1 agrees at 8 bases. J lost 5 bases, V lost 1 base, and 3 bases had no gene match. Germline CDR1 and CDR2: LGHDT and YNNKEL (reference sequence). The CDR3 has 14 residues. The CDR3 spells CASSQGQGRTEAFF. The DNA for the CDR3 is TGTGCCAGCAGCCAAGGACAGGGGCGGACTGAAGCTTTCTTT.

The CDR3 sequence is CSASWTSDSTDTQYF. The CDR3 nucleotides are TGCAGTGCTAGTTGGACTAGCGATAGCACAGATACGCAGTATTTT. This sequence joins TRBV20-1 and TRBJ2-3, with TRBD2 identical over 9 bases. There are 15 residues in the CDR3. Trimming at V came to 3 bases and at J to 0 bases, leaving 4 bases not matched to a gene. Germline CDR1 DFQATT, CDR2 SNEGSKA (reference sequence).

The chain combines TRBV19 with TRBJ2-5, with TRBD1 matching 9 bases. The CDR3 is made up of 13 amino acids. V shed 3 bases and J 5 bases; nucleotides not matched to a gene: 1. Looked up from germline, CDR1 is LNHDA and CDR2 is SQIVND (reference sequence). CDR3 bases: TGTGCCAGTAGTATCACAGGGGGCGAGACCCAGTACTTC. It is translated as CASSITGGETQYF.

The genes are TRBV7-2 and TRBJ2-7; no reliable D call. Germline V lookup: CDR1 SGHTA, CDR2 FQGNSA. Trimming shortened V by 8 bases and J by 6 bases, and 11 bases separated the two germline ends. The CDR3 extends over 11 amino acids. CDR3 sequence: CASRLAVEQYF. The CDR3 DNA reads TGTGCCAGCCGACTGGCTGTCGAGCAGTACTTC.

This clone was detected only a few times. The chain couples TRBV2 to TRBJ2-7, with 9 nucleotides matching TRBD2. J lost 0 bases, V lost 6 bases, and 3 bases had no gene match. The CDR3 runs 14 residues. The germline CDR1 and CDR2 sequences are SNHLY and FYNNEI. DNA for the CDR3: TGTGCCAGCAGGGAGCGGGAGGTCTCCTACGAGCAGTACTTC. Encoded protein: CASREREVSYEQYF.

This sequence joins TRBV29-1 and TRBJ2-1; 10 nucleotides match TRBD2. V trimming: 6 bases; J trimming: 9 bases; junction bases outside the gene matches: 5. This CDR3 is built from 12 residues. Germline V gene sequence: CDR1 SQVTM, CDR2 ANQGSEA. This CDR3 is CSVSSGRAEQFF. The CDR3 region has the DNA TGCAGCGTGTCTAGCGGGAGAGCTGAGCAGTTCTTC.

This chain uses TRBV28 with TRBJ1-2; TRBD1 might be the D (5 bases). From germline, CDR1 is MDHEN and CDR2 SYDVKM. The CDR3 extends over 13 amino acids. V was cut by 6 bases and J by 4 bases, with 12 bases left in between. CDR3: CASRPNQGYGYTF. Here the CDR3 DNA reads TGTGCCAGCAGGCCCAACCAGGGCTATGGCTACACCTTC.

The chain has TRBV5-1 and TRBJ2-5; the match to TRBD1 covers 8 bases. The CDR3 is made up of 14 amino acids. The V segment lost 2 bases and the J segment 4 bases; nucleotides outside the gene matches: 4. CDR1 is SGHRS, CDR2 YFSETQ, per germline. The CDR3 sequence: CASSFQGAGETQYF. The CDR3 DNA reads as TGCGCCAGCAGCTTCCAGGGGGCGGGAGAGACCCAGTACTTC. The complete variable domain, with remaining parts taken from reference TRBV5-1 and TRBJ2-5, reads KAGVTQTPRYLIKTRGQQVTLSCSPISGHRSVSWYQQTPGQGLQFLFEYFSETQRNKGNFPGRFSGRQFSNSRSEMNVSTLELGDSALYLCASSFQGAGETQYFGPGTRLLVL.